The source of this T cell receptor beta chain is a study of OX40 agonist ivuxolimab in advanced cancers. This clone was recorded once. Germline V gene lookup returns CDR1 MNHEY and CDR2 SMNVEV (reference sequence). V was shortened by 0 bases and J by 2 bases, with 10 bases between the two germline ends. The CDR3 length is 15 residues. Profiling relied on immunoSEQ multiplex PCR, and the TCRdb table lists in-frame clones only, not all of them. The sample yields 15,000 to 20,000 clones, 80% to 90% seen once. This chain connects TRBV27 to TRBJ2-5; possible D gene TRBD1, 6 bases. The material was CD4+ or CD8+ T cells sorted from blood, obtained in a trial of the OX40 agonist ivuxolimab. This receptor was obtained from an adult with an advanced solid tumor such as melanoma, head and neck, liver or kidney cancer. The CDR3 loop reads CASSLSSGVQETQYF. DNA for the CDR3: TGTGCCAGCAGTTTATCATCAGGGGTACAAGAGACCCAGTACTTC.